These 26 T cell receptor beta chains originate from one sample sequenced in a study of blood T cell repertoires in COVID-19 (dated by TCRdb to the early 2020s). Receptor libraries were prepared by the immunoSEQ multiplex PCR assay. TCRdb took over this immuneACCESS table, retaining in-frame rearrangements with V and J assigned. Such tables are incomplete; in checked studies, under half of the missing clones stem from an unresolved V gene, and the remainder is unexplained. Recorded for this sample are approximately 230,000 clones; approximately 82% of them occurred a single time. Of the sample, about 15% is held by the ten largest clones. The sequencing input was PBMCs or T cells enriched from blood (not recorded which). These TCRs come from a man aged 40-55 years who had recovered from COVID-19.

The chain couples TRBV9 to TRBJ1-5; D ambiguous. V was cut by 4 bases and J by 4 bases, with 12 bases left in between. This CDR3 is built from 14 residues. From germline, CDR1 is SGDLS and CDR2 YYNGEE. CDR3 in amino acids: CASSPIPGNQPQHF. DNA for the CDR3: TGTGCCAGCAGCCCGATCCCCGGGAATCAGCCCCAGCATTTT.

The V gene is TRBV2, the J gene TRBJ1-6; tentatively, D is TRBD1 (5 bases). Trimming pared 6 bases from V and 6 bases from J, leaving 12 bases between. Germline CDR1 and CDR2: SNHLY and FYNNEI. The CDR3 is 14 residues long. The CDR3 coding sequence is TGTGCCAGCAGGGAACAGGTCCTTAATTCACCCCTCCACTTT. Translated, it gives CASREQVLNSPLHF.

The rearrangement joins TRBV5-1 to TRBJ1-3; D possibly corresponds to TRBD1 (5 bases). The CDR3 sequence is 14 residues long. Germline loops: CDR1 SGHRS, CDR2 YFSETQ. V was trimmed by 4 bases and J by 0 bases, leaving 8 bases between them. CDR3 bases: TGCGCCAGCAGCCAGGACACCTCTGGAAACACCATATATTTT. This gives the protein CASSQDTSGNTIYF.

V and J are TRBV7-8 and TRBJ1-1; D is ambiguous. Germline CDR1 and CDR2: SGHVS and FQNEAQ. The CDR3 is 14 residues long. Trimming left V 4 bases short and J 4 bases short, with 13 bases between. Here the CDR3 DNA reads TGTGCCAGCAGCTCCCGTTCTAGATTCACTGAAGCTTTCTTT. This gives the protein CASSSRSRFTEAFF.

J is TRBJ2-7 and V is TRBV7-9; D perhaps matches TRBD2 (5 bases). This CDR3 spans 14 amino acids. Germline V gives CDR1 SEHNR, CDR2 FQNEAQ (reference sequence). Between the trimmed V and J ends, which lost 4 bases and 5 bases, there was a span of 15 bases. CDR3 sequence reads: CASSSPTRGNEQYF. The CDR3 DNA follows: TGTGCCAGCAGCTCCCCCACCCGGGGAAACGAGCAGTACTTC.

To note about this clone: The sample contains more than one DNA sequence encoding this CDR3. The chain combines TRBV9 with TRBJ2-2; a possible D gene is TRBD1 (5 bases). The CDR3 sequence is 15 residues long. In germline, CDR1 is SGDLS, CDR2 YYNGEE. V lost 0 bases, J lost 1 base, and 7 bases lay in between. The CDR3 DNA reads as TGTGCCAGCAGCGTAGGGGGCGGGAACACCGGGGAGCTGTTTTTT. Translated: CASSVGGGNTGELFF.

This chain connects TRBV19 to TRBJ2-1, with TRBD2 as a possible D gene (5 bases). The V end lost 1 base, the J end lost 0 bases, and 16 bases lay between the germline ends. Per the germline V gene, CDR1 is LNHDA and CDR2 is SQIVND (reference sequence). The CDR3 covers 18 residues. In DNA, the CDR3 is TGTGCCAGTAGTATAGCCGCCAGAGGGTCGAGCTCCTACAATGAGCAGTTCTTC. Protein sequence: CASSIAARGSSSYNEQFF. The whole variable domain, remainder taken from reference TRBV19 and TRBJ2-1, is DGGITQSPKYLFRKEGQNVTLSCEQNLNHDAMYWYRQDPGQGLRLIYYSQIVNDFQKGDIAEGYSVSREKKESFPLTVTSAQKNPTAFYLCASSIAARGSSSYNEQFFGPGTRLTVL.

V usage is TRBV11-3 and J usage is TRBJ1-1, with 9 bases aligning to TRBD1. The germline V gene has CDR1 SGHNT and CDR2 YENEEA. V lost 9 bases to trimming and J lost 3 bases; unmatched junction nucleotides: 8. The CDR3 runs 14 residues. CDR3 residues: CASKQGAGDTEAFF. The CDR3, as DNA: TGTGCCAGTAAACAGGGGGCAGGGGACACTGAAGCTTTCTTT.

The chain carries TRBV6-5 and TRBJ2-7, with D tentatively TRBD1 (6 bases). The CDR3 sequence is 16 residues long. Trimming took 0 bases from V and 3 from J, leaving 15 bases between them. The germline gives CDR1 MNHEY, CDR2 SVGAGI. This CDR3 reads CASSYSPRTEYYEQYF. The CDR3 DNA sequence: TGTGCCAGCAGTTACTCTCCACGGACAGAATACTACGAGCAGTACTTC.

The chain uses TRBV10-3 and TRBJ2-3; 7 nucleotides agree with TRBD2. This CDR3 is 15 amino acids long. Germline assignment: CDR1 ENHRY and CDR2 SYGVKD. V was clipped by 10 bases and J by 5 bases; unmatched bases: 15. The CDR3 DNA reads as TGTGCCACCACTCGCGAGACTAGCTTAGGAGATACGCAGTATTTT. It codes for CATTRETSLGDTQYF.

The J gene is TRBJ2-5, the V gene TRBV7-3, with 8 nucleotides matching TRBD2. The V gene's germline CDR1 is SGHTA and CDR2 FQGTGA. Trimming cost V 1 base and J 5 bases; bases outside gene matches: 3. This CDR3 contains 14 residues. The CDR3 sequence is CASSLSGGQETQYF. Written as DNA, the CDR3 is TGTGCCAGCAGCTTAAGCGGGGGGCAGGAGACCCAGTACTTC.

The chain employs TRBV5-1 and TRBJ1-2, with unresolved D. There are 15 residues in the CDR3. Between the trimmed V and J ends, which lost 7 bases and 4 bases, there was a span of 20 bases. Germline V CDR1 and CDR2: SGHRS, YFSETQ. The CDR3 reads CASATIEIGSYGYTF. The DNA for the CDR3 is TGCGCCAGCGCTACGATTGAAATAGGGAGCTATGGCTACACCTTC.

This chain links TRBV6-5 with TRBJ1-1; the D gene is possibly TRBD1 (6 bases). CDR1 is MNHEY, CDR2 SVGAGI, per germline. This CDR3 contains 13 residues. V was clipped by 5 bases and J by 7 bases, with 14 bases between them. The CDR3, as DNA: TGTGCCAGCAGTCGACAGGTTTACCTTGAAGCTTTCTTT. Its translation: CASSRQVYLEAFF.

This clone has only a few counts. DNA for the CDR3: TGTGCCAGCAGTTTAGGGACTAGCGGGCACTGGGATACGCAGTATTTT. It translates to CASSLGTSGHWDTQYF. The V and J genes are TRBV27 and TRBJ2-3; 12 nucleotides line up with TRBD2. This CDR3 comprises 16 residues. CDR1 and CDR2 (germline): MNHEY, SMNVEV (reference sequence). The V gene end was trimmed by 2 bases and the J gene end by 6 bases; junction bases not matched to a gene: 6.

This sequence joins TRBV10-3 and TRBJ1-1, with D possibly TRBD1 on 6 matching bases. Germline-derived CDR1 and CDR2 are ENHRY and SYGVKD. CDR3 length: 14 amino acids. Trimming took off 7 bases at V and 4 bases at J, with 16 bases between the two ends. The CDR3 reads CAITEQGRSTEAFF. Written as DNA, the CDR3 is TGTGCCATCACAGAACAGGGTAGGTCCACTGAAGCTTTCTTT.

This chain links TRBV9 with TRBJ1-5; no firm D call. This CDR3 spans 14 amino acids. The germline V and J ends were trimmed by 0 bases and 3 bases, with 7 bases remaining between them. Germline assignment: CDR1 SGDLS and CDR2 YYNGEE. CDR3 nucleotide sequence: TGTGCCAGCAGCGTAGGCGGCGTCAATCAGCCCCAGCATTTT. Its protein is CASSVGGVNQPQHF.

In this sample, this clone turned up once. The CDR3 DNA is TGTGCCAGCAGCGAGGTGGGTTTAGATACGCAGTATTTT. It codes for CASSEVGLDTQYF. The genes are TRBV7-9 and TRBJ2-3; no reliable D call. Germline loops: CDR1 SEHNR, CDR2 FQNEAQ (reference sequence). CDR3 length: 13 residues. V was shortened by 5 bases and J by 5 bases, with 11 bases between the two germline ends. Based on the CDR3 plus reference TRBV7-9 and TRBJ2-3, the full variable domain is DTGVSQNPRHKITKRGQNVTFRCDPISEHNRLYWYRQTLGQGPEFLTYFQNEAQLEKSRLLSDRFSAERPKGSFSTLEIQRTEQGDSAMYLCASSEVGLDTQYFGPGTRLTVL.

This clone has only one observation. The chain links TRBV3-1 (or the pseudogene TRBV3-2) to TRBJ1-2; D is unresolved. V shed 6 bases and J shed 2 bases, with 10 bases lying between them. The CDR3 has 13 amino acids. Germline CDR1 reads LGHDT; CDR2 reads YNNKEL (reference sequence). CDR3 protein: CASRPSGNYGYTF. Here the CDR3 DNA reads TGTGCCAGCAGACCCTCGGGGAACTATGGCTACACCTTC.

This sequence joins TRBV10-3 and TRBJ1-5, with a tentative D call TRBD1 (5 bases). The CDR3 runs to 15 residues. Germline loops: CDR1 ENHRY, CDR2 SYGVKD. V lost 3 bases and J lost 4, with 13 bases in between. CDR3 residues: CAISENSGGNQPQHF. The CDR3 DNA sequence: TGTGCCATCAGTGAAAACTCCGGGGGTAATCAGCCCCAGCATTTT.

The rearrangement joins TRBV19 to TRBJ1-1; unclear D gene. With 5 bases removed from V and 6 bases from J, the gap between germline ends came to 16 bases. The CDR3 is made up of 14 amino acids. Germline-derived CDR1 and CDR2 are LNHDA and SQIVND (reference sequence). The CDR3 DNA is TGTGCCAGTAGTCACCACGAACAATTCGCTGAAGCTTTCTTT. This codes for CASSHHEQFAEAFF. Together with reference TRBV19 and TRBJ1-1, the CDR3 gives the full variable domain: DGGITQSPKYLFRKEGQNVTLSCEQNLNHDAMYWYRQDPGQGLRLIYYSQIVNDFQKGDIAEGYSVSREKKESFPLTVTSAQKNPTAFYLCASSHHEQFAEAFFGQGTRLTVV.

The chain has TRBV19 and TRBJ2-4, with a tentative D call TRBD2 (6 bases). The CDR3 loop spans 17 amino acids. Per germline, CDR1 LNHDA and CDR2 SQIVND (reference sequence). V lost 2 bases and J lost 2, with 16 bases in between. The CDR3, as DNA: TGTGCCAGTAGTATATGGGGAGCCGGGGGTACCAAAAACATTCAGTACTTC. Its protein is CASSIWGAGGTKNIQYF. Based on the CDR3 plus reference TRBV19 and TRBJ2-4, the full variable domain is DGGITQSPKYLFRKEGQNVTLSCEQNLNHDAMYWYRQDPGQGLRLIYYSQIVNDFQKGDIAEGYSVSREKKESFPLTVTSAQKNPTAFYLCASSIWGAGGTKNIQYFGAGTRLSVL.

The rearrangement joins TRBV5-4 to TRBJ1-2, with 7 bases that match TRBD1. The ends lost 0 bases at V and 6 bases at J; junction bases unmatched: 5. Germline-derived CDR1 and CDR2 are SGHNT and YYREEE (reference sequence). This CDR3 region has 14 residues. CDR3 nucleotides: TGTGCCAGCAGCTTGGGAACAGACAGGGATGGCTACACCTTC. Translating it yields CASSLGTDRDGYTF.

The chain has TRBV5-1 and TRBJ2-1; 11 bases agree with TRBD2. The length of the CDR3 is 16 residues. Germline V lookup: CDR1 SGHRS, CDR2 YFSETQ. V shed 3 bases and J 8 bases; nucleotides not matched to a gene: 10. The CDR3 loop is CASSYLAGGPNHEQFF. CDR3 in DNA: TGCGCCAGCAGCTACTTAGCGGGGGGGCCTAATCATGAGCAGTTCTTC.

V is TRBV7-2 and J is TRBJ2-5, with TRBD2 matching over 8 bases. The CDR3 runs 15 residues. Germline trimming cut 1 base from V and 0 bases from J; bases unmatched to any gene: 1. Germline V gives CDR1 SGHTA, CDR2 FQGNSA. CDR3 sequence: CASSLVRGDQETQYF. In nucleotides, the CDR3 is TGTGCCAGCAGCTTAGTGCGGGGGGACCAAGAGACCCAGTACTTC.

The V call is TRBV28, the J call TRBJ1-6, with a weak D call TRBD1 (5 bases). This CDR3 comprises 16 residues. Per the germline V gene, CDR1 is MDHEN and CDR2 is SYDVKM. The V and J ends lost 3 bases and 7 bases respectively, with 16 bases between them. Written as DNA, the CDR3 is TGTGCCAGCAGTTTGAGTTCCCAGGGCCAAAATTCACCCCTCCACTTT. This codes for CASSLSSQGQNSPLHF. The full variable domain, rest sourced from reference TRBV28 and TRBJ1-6, is DVKVTQSSRYLVKRTGEKVFLECVQDMDHENMFWYRQDPGLGLRLIYFSYDVKMKEKGDIPEGYSVSREKKERFSLILESASTNQTSMYLCASSLSSQGQNSPLHFGNGTRLTVT.

The chain joins TRBV5-1 to TRBJ1-5; D perhaps matches TRBD1 (5 bases). The CDR3 has 16 amino acids. Germline V lookup: CDR1 SGHRS, CDR2 YFSETQ. V was clipped by 1 base and J by 0 bases, with 11 bases between them. CDR3 in amino acids: CASSLFGQDSNQPQHF. CDR3 coding DNA: TGCGCCAGCAGCTTGTTTGGACAAGATAGCAATCAGCCCCAGCATTTT.